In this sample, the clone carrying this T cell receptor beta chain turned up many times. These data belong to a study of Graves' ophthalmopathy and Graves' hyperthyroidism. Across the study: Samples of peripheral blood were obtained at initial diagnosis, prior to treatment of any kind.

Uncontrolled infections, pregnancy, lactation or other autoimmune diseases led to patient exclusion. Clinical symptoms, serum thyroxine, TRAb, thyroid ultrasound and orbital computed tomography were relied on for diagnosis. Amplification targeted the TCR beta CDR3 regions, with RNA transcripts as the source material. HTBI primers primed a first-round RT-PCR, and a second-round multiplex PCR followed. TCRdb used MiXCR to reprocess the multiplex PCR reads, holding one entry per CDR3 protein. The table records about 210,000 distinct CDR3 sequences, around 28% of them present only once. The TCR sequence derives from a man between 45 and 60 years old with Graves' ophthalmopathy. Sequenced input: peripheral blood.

CDR3 loop: CASSLAGAGELFF. The CDR3 nucleotides are TGTGCCAGCAGCCTGGCCGGGGCCGGGGAGCTGTTTTTT. The chain is built from TRBV7-6 and TRBJ2-2; D may be TRBD2 (5 bases). V was clipped by 5 bases and J by 6 bases, with 10 bases between them. There are 13 residues in the CDR3. Germline V gives CDR1 SGHVS, CDR2 FNYEAQ.